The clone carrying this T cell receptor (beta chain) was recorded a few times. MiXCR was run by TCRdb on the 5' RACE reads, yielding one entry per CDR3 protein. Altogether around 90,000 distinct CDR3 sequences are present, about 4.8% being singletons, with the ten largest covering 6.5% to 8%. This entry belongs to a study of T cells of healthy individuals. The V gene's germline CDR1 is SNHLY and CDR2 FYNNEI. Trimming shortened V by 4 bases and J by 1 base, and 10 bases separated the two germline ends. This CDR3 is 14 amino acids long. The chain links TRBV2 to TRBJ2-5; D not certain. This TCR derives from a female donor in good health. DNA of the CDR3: TGTGCCAGCAGTGTTAATCCAGGCCAAGAGACCCAGTACTTC. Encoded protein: CASSVNPGQETQYF.